The text below deals with one T cell receptor beta chain. Its cognate antigen is unknown. All participating donors were Caucasian adults from Nashville, Tennessee. Germline CDR1 and CDR2: MRHNA and SNTAGT. This CDR3 has 15 amino acids. The V gene lost 6 bases and the J gene lost 0 bases, with 12 bases spanning the gap. The data were taken from a study of shared clonotypes between healthy human individuals. Whole-study context: The cohort had two women and three men, ages 18 to 49.

General observations from the study: Several donors shared 4.5% to 6.5% of their naive CD4 clonotypes.

The authors distributed each subset's genomic DNA evenly over several immunoSEQ plates. Profiling relied on immunoSEQ multiplex PCR, and the TCRdb table lists in-frame clones only, not all of them. The profile shows over 700,000 clones, just under 75% of them singletons. This TCR derives from a woman in her twenties or thirties in good health. Sequenced input: memory CD4+ T cells sorted from blood. Subset indicated: CD45RA-negative fraction. The chain uses TRBV6-4 and TRBJ1-3; D uncertain. CDR3 sequence (DNA): TGTGCCAGCAGGCTGTCCGCCGACTCTGGAAACACCATATATTTT. Residues: CASRLSADSGNTIYF.